Following are 28 T cell receptor beta chains from one sample sequenced in a study of OX40 agonist ivuxolimab in advanced cancers. Assay: immunoSEQ multiplex PCR; the TCRdb copy retains only in-frame clones and omits some. The repertoire holds over 80,000 clones, 80% to 90% seen once, with about 0.8% in the top ten. Sequencing was performed on CD4+ or CD8+ T cells sorted from blood, taken in a trial of the OX40 agonist ivuxolimab. The source is an adult with an advanced solid tumor such as melanoma, head and neck, liver or kidney cancer.

The chain couples TRBV7-2 to TRBJ1-4; D not certain. Trimming cost V 3 bases and J 8 bases, with 10 bases left between them. CDR1 SGHTA and CDR2 FQGNSA come from the germline V gene. This CDR3 contains 13 residues. CDR3 in DNA: TGTGCCAGCAGCTTGTGGAGCCCGGAAAAACTGTTTTTT. It encodes CASSLWSPEKLFF.

The J gene is TRBJ2-7, the V gene TRBV12-5; D unclear. The CDR3 spans 13 residues. The V and J ends lost 7 bases and 3 bases respectively, with 13 bases between them. CDR1 is LGHNT and CDR2 is FRNRAP in the germline V gene. In DNA form, the CDR3 reads TGTGCTAGTGCCTTAGGCGTCTACTACGAGCAGTACTTC. Translating gives CASALGVYYEQYF. The variable domain in full, completed from reference TRBV12-5 and TRBJ2-7, reads DARVTQTPRHKVTEMGQEVTMRCQPILGHNTVFWYRQTMMQGLELLAYFRNRAPLDDSGMPKDRFSAEMPDATLATLKIQPSEPRDSAVYFCASALGVYYEQYFGPGTRLTVT.

The CDR3 region has the DNA TGTGCCAGCTCACCGATGACAGGGACCTCTGGGGCCAACGTCCTGACTTTC. Protein sequence: CASSPMTGTSGANVLTF. The chain has TRBV18 and TRBJ2-6; 7 bases agree with TRBD1. J gave up 0 bases and V 3 bases, and 5 bases lay outside the gene matches. The CDR3 has 17 amino acids. Germline lookup yields CDR1 KGHSH and CDR2 LQKENI.

V gene TRBV4-3 combines with J gene TRBJ1-5; D is ambiguous. The CDR3 runs to 15 residues. The V end lost 0 bases, the J end lost 4 bases, and 10 bases lay between the germline ends. The germline gives CDR1 LGHNA, CDR2 YSLEER. The CDR3 loop is CASSQDPAGNQPQHF. CDR3 nucleotides: TGCGCCAGCAGCCAAGATCCCGCAGGTAATCAGCCCCAGCATTTT.

The chain uses TRBV12-1 and TRBJ2-7. TRBV12-1 is a pseudogene. The CDR3 spans 14 residues. The chain's CDR3 is CASSFGASLYEQYV. The CDR3 coding sequence is TGTGCCAGCAGCTTTGGGGCTAGTCTGTACGAGCAGTACGTC.

The chain couples TRBV6-1 to TRBJ1-5, with unresolved D. V lost 2 bases and J lost 2, with 13 bases in between. CDR3 length: 16 residues. Germline loops: CDR1 MNHNS, CDR2 SASEGT. CDR3 loop: CASSENRPPRNQPQHF. CDR3 DNA: TGTGCCAGCAGTGAAAATAGACCCCCGCGCAATCAGCCCCAGCATTTT.

Only one count was recorded for this clone. The chain combines TRBV9 with TRBJ2-3; TRBD2 matches 7 bases. This CDR3 is built from 15 residues. Germline trimming cut 2 bases from V and 5 bases from J; bases unmatched to any gene: 8. CDR1 and CDR2 (germline): SGDLS, YYNGEE. The CDR3 nucleotides read TGTGCCAGCAGCGTGAGCGGGAAAAGAGAAGATACGCAGTATTTT. Its translation is CASSVSGKREDTQYF.

The chain couples TRBV7-2 to TRBJ2-1; TRBD2 aligns across 9 bases. The CDR3 covers 17 residues. The J segment lost 1 base and the V segment lost 5 bases, leaving 9 bases of the junction unmatched. The V gene's germline CDR1 is SGHTA and CDR2 FQGNSA. CDR3 region: CASSPVLSGGSYNEQFF. CDR3 coding DNA: TGTGCCAGCAGCCCTGTGCTTAGCGGGGGTTCCTACAATGAGCAGTTCTTC.

The chain carries TRBV18 and TRBJ2-2; D not certain. V was clipped by 2 bases and J by 3 bases, with 4 bases between them. The CDR3 sequence is 13 residues long. CDR1 and CDR2 (germline): KGHSH, LQKENI. This chain's CDR3 is CASSPYDTGELFF. CDR3 DNA: TGTGCCAGCTCACCATATGACACCGGGGAGCTGTTTTTT.

The gene calls are TRBV21-1 and TRBJ1-5; the table gives TRBD1 as D, unverified against the DNA. TRBV21-1 is described as a pseudogene. This CDR3 contains 14 residues. The CDR3 loop reads CASSKTGSNQPQHF. The CDR3 bases are TGTGCCAGCAGCAAGACAGGTAGCAATCAGCCCCAGCATTTT.

J is TRBJ1-2 and V is TRBV5-6, with a tentative D call TRBD1 (5 bases). V was trimmed by 4 bases and J by 2 bases, leaving 12 bases between them. Germline V gene data show CDR1 as SGHDT and CDR2 as YYEEEE. The CDR3 spans 14 residues. Here the CDR3 DNA reads TGTGCCAGCAGCGCTTATCAGGGAAACTATGGCTACACCTTC. It yields the protein CASSAYQGNYGYTF.

The chain links TRBV28 to TRBJ1-5; a possible D gene is TRBD1 (5 bases). V was cut by 10 bases and J by 2 bases, with 15 bases left in between. Per germline, CDR1 MDHEN and CDR2 SYDVKM. The CDR3 spans 14 residues. The DNA for the CDR3 is TGTGCCACGGGGGGTAAATATGGCAATCAGCCCCAGCATTTT. Translation gives CATGGKYGNQPQHF.

V gene TRBV28 combines with J gene TRBJ1-1; D is unresolved. The CDR3 has 14 amino acids. With 5 bases removed from V and 0 bases from J, the gap between germline ends came to 10 bases. CDR1 and CDR2 (germline): MDHEN, SYDVKM. DNA of the CDR3: TGTGCCAGCAGTACTGGGCCGTTGAACACTGAAGCTTTCTTT. It is translated as CASSTGPLNTEAFF.

The rearrangement joins TRBV4-1 to TRBJ1-2, with D maybe TRBD1 (5 bases). Germline CDR1 reads MGHRA; CDR2 reads YSYEKL. The V and J ends lost 1 base and 2 bases respectively, with 14 bases between them. CDR3 length: 16 amino acids. Here the CDR3 reads CASSQGRGGENYGYTF. The DNA for the CDR3 is TGCGCCAGCAGCCAAGGAAGGGGCGGTGAAAACTATGGCTACACCTTC.

This clone was observed a single time. V and J are TRBV18 and TRBJ2-5; 7 bases fit TRBD2. V was pared by 4 bases and J by 3 bases, with 14 bases of the junction left unmatched. The CDR3 loop spans 17 amino acids. Germline V gene lookup returns CDR1 KGHSH and CDR2 LQKENI. Here the CDR3 DNA reads TGTGCCAGCTCACAGAAAGGAGCGGGATGGGCAGAAGAGACCCAGTACTTC. The encoded protein is CASSQKGAGWAEETQYF.

This sequence joins TRBV5-4 and TRBJ1-2; D perhaps matches TRBD1 (6 bases). CDR1 is SGHNT and CDR2 is YYREEE in the germline V gene (reference sequence). With 2 bases removed from V and 3 bases from J, the gap between germline ends came to 14 bases. The CDR3 sequence is 15 residues long. As DNA, the CDR3 is TGTGCCAGCAGCTTCCGACAGGAGATTTACTATGGCTACACCTTC. Translated: CASSFRQEIYYGYTF.

This clone turned up a few times. CDR3 nucleotide sequence: TGCGCCAGCAGCTTGGGCATGGGAGAGAATCGCAATGAGCAGTTCTTC. Amino acids: CASSLGMGENRNEQFF. The V gene is TRBV5-1, the J gene TRBJ2-1; perhaps TRBD2 as D (5 bases). Germline V gene data show CDR1 as SGHRS and CDR2 as YFSETQ. Trimming cost V 0 bases and J 6 bases, with 16 bases left between them. The CDR3 extends over 16 amino acids.

The gene calls are TRBV29-1 and TRBJ2-6; no definite D call. The CDR3 is 13 residues long. V was shortened by 3 bases and J by 4 bases, with 7 bases between the two germline ends. Germline V gene sequence: CDR1 SQVTM, CDR2 ANQGSEA. The CDR3 sequence is CSVDEIGANVLTF. The CDR3 DNA reads as TGCAGCGTTGACGAAATAGGGGCCAACGTCCTGACTTTC.

This clone appeared once. The chain couples TRBV6-1 to TRBJ2-1, with a weak D call TRBD2 (6 bases). Trimming left V 4 bases short and J 10 bases short, with 17 bases between. The CDR3 loop spans 14 amino acids. Germline lookup yields CDR1 MNHNS and CDR2 SASEGT. In DNA form, the CDR3 reads TGTGCCAGCAGTGTCGAATGGAGGGTTGGAGAGCAGTTCTTC. Translating gives CASSVEWRVGEQFF.

This clone was counted a few times. This sequence joins TRBV6-6 and TRBJ2-7; D is possibly TRBD2 (5 bases). Trimming shortened V by 4 bases and J by 7 bases, and 14 bases separated the two germline ends. Germline assignment: CDR1 MNHNY and CDR2 SVGAGI (reference sequence). CDR3 size: 13 residues. The CDR3: CASSSAGLGEQYV. CDR3 DNA sequence: TGTGCCAGCAGTTCCGCGGGTTTGGGGGAGCAGTACGTC.

This clone is a singleton in its sample. This chain joins TRBV7-3 and TRBJ2-3; D may be TRBD1 (5 bases). CDR3 length equals 15 residues. Germline loops: CDR1 SGHTA, CDR2 FQGTGA. Trimming left V 2 bases short and J 4 bases short, with 13 bases between. CDR3 nucleotide sequence: TGTGCCAGCAGCTTAGATGGTAGGGGCTCAGATACGCAGTATTTT. Translation: CASSLDGRGSDTQYF. Combining the CDR3 with reference TRBV7-3 and TRBJ2-3 gives the whole variable domain GAGVSQTPSNKVTEKGKYVELRCDPISGHTALYWYRQSLGQGPEFLIYFQGTGAADDSGLPNDRFFAVRPEGSVSTLKIQRTERGDSAVYLCASSLDGRGSDTQYFGPGTRLTVL.

About this clone: Mismatch with germline at one junction end may stem from a read error. The V and J genes are TRBV2 and TRBJ1-5, with a possible D match to TRBD1 (5 bases). Per the germline V gene, CDR1 is SNHLY and CDR2 is FYNNEI. The CDR3 runs to 13 residues. In nucleotides, the CDR3 is TGTGCCGGCAGAGGGGAAACGGGACAGCCCCAGCATTTT. Residues: CAGRGETGQPQHF.

The genes are TRBV5-1 and TRBJ1-1; D possibly corresponds to TRBD1 (6 bases). The CDR3 loop spans 13 amino acids. Trimming removed 4 bases from V and 2 bases from J, with 9 bases in between. Germline V gene sequence: CDR1 SGHRS, CDR2 YFSETQ. CDR3 in amino acids: CASSEQGNTEAFF. The CDR3 coding sequence is TGCGCCAGCAGCGAACAGGGAAACACTGAAGCTTTCTTT.

This chain uses TRBV6-6 with TRBJ1-1; D is uncertain. The CDR3 length is 12 residues. Germline-derived CDR1 and CDR2 are MNHNY and SVGAGI (reference sequence). V was clipped by 8 bases and J by 3 bases, with 10 bases between them. CDR3 coding DNA: TGTGCCAGCCAAACGGAGGACACTGAAGCTTTCTTT. Encoded protein: CASQTEDTEAFF.

J is TRBJ1-2 and V is TRBV6-1, with D possibly TRBD1 on 5 matching bases. The germline V gene has CDR1 MNHNS and CDR2 SASEGT. Trimming pared 1 base from V and 8 bases from J, leaving 11 bases between. This CDR3 contains 13 residues. CDR3 nucleotides: TGTGCCAGCAGTGAAGTAGAAGGGACGGGCTACACCTTC. Encoded protein: CASSEVEGTGYTF.

The chain carries TRBV27 and TRBJ2-3, with a tentative D call TRBD2 (5 bases). The CDR3 sequence is 14 residues long. CDR1 and CDR2 from the germline V gene are MNHEY and SMNVEV (reference sequence). V was pared by 5 bases and J by 3 bases, with 12 bases between. In nucleotides, the CDR3 is TGTGCCAGCAGTCCGGGGATTAGGACAGATACGCAGTATTTT. Translated: CASSPGIRTDTQYF.

The V gene is TRBV29-1, the J gene TRBJ2-5; TRBD2 is a possible D gene (5 bases). Germline CDR1 is SQVTM and CDR2 is ANQGSEA. Deletions cut 8 bases from V and 3 bases from J, with 16 bases between. The CDR3 extends over 13 amino acids. CDR3 DNA sequence: TGCAGCTCCTCAACCGGGATAAAAGAGACCCAGTACTTC. Translating it yields CSSSTGIKETQYF.

The chain employs TRBV6-6 and TRBJ1-2; 7 nucleotides agree with TRBD1. Germline V gene lookup returns CDR1 MNHNY and CDR2 SVGAGI (reference sequence). The J segment lost 5 bases and the V segment lost 1 base, leaving 10 bases of the junction unmatched. The CDR3 covers 16 residues. CDR3 region: CASSYFDRVGGYGYTF. CDR3 DNA: TGTGCCAGCAGTTACTTTGACAGGGTAGGAGGGTATGGCTACACCTTC.